This is a list of T cell receptor beta chains from one sample in a study of response to subunit inactivated influenza vaccine. TCRdb re-called the RT-PCR reads through MiXCR, storing one row per CDR3 protein. This sample has about 190,000 distinct CDR3 sequences, with approximately 14% found just once. The material sequenced was CD8+ T cells sorted from PBMCs, taken more than 4 days after vaccination. Every receptor here comes from a man in his fifties who received an inactivated influenza vaccine. CDR3s include the opening cysteine and the closing phenylalanine or tryptophan. D genes are given only for firm matches. Some rows mark clone size as missing; the rest say once, few, many or name a class of expanded clone.

CDR3 length: 12
J gene: TRBJ2-1
D gene: TRBD2
clone size: NA
V gene: TRBV29-1
CDR3 protein: CSVDLAGDEQFF
CDR3 DNA: TGCAGCGTGGATCTAGCGGGCGATGAGCAGTTCTTC

CDR3 length: 15
J gene: TRBJ2-1
D gene: NA
clone size: few
V gene: TRBV5-1
CDR3 protein: CASSFGWSSYNEQFF
CDR3 DNA: TGCGCCAGCAGCTTTGGCTGGAGCTCCTACAATGAGCAGTTCTTC

CDR3 length: 15
J gene: TRBJ1-2
D gene: NA
clone size: many
V gene: TRBV5-1
CDR3 protein: CASSLTGSGFGGYTF
CDR3 DNA: TGCGCCAGCAGCCTAACAGGGTCTGGGTTTGGTGGCTACACCTTC

CDR3 length: 15
J gene: TRBJ1-4
D gene: NA
clone size: few
V gene: TRBV9
CDR3 protein: CASSRSGGLNEKLFF
CDR3 DNA: TGTGCCAGCAGCCGATCTGGGGGTTTGAATGAAAAACTGTTTTTT

CDR3 length: 15
J gene: TRBJ1-2
D gene: TRBD1
clone size: many
V gene: TRBV6-1
CDR3 protein: CASTTGQGTYYGYTF
CDR3 DNA: TGTGCCAGCACCACCGGACAGGGGACTTACTATGGCTACACCTTC

CDR3 length: 16
J gene: TRBJ1-6
D gene: TRBD1
clone size: few
V gene: TRBV12-3/TRBV12-4
CDR3 protein: CASSAGTGGSNSPLHF
CDR3 DNA: TGTGCCAGCAGTGCCGGGACAGGGGGTTCCAATTCACCCCTCCACTTT

CDR3 length: 15
J gene: TRBJ2-7
D gene: NA
clone size: NA
V gene: TRBV11-3
CDR3 protein: CASSQDGSQGHEQYF
CDR3 DNA: TGTGCCAGCAGCCAGGACGGTTCCCAGGGGCACGAGCAGTACTTC

CDR3 length: 12
J gene: TRBJ2-1
D gene: TRBD1
clone size: NA
V gene: TRBV10-3
CDR3 protein: CAIRDRLNEQFF
CDR3 DNA: TGTGCCATCAGGGACAGGCTCAATGAGCAGTTCTTC

CDR3 length: 13
J gene: TRBJ2-7
D gene: NA
clone size: few
V gene: TRBV20-1
CDR3 protein: CSASGTAGNEQYF
CDR3 DNA: TGCAGTGCTTCCGGGACGGCGGGCAACGAGCAGTACTTC

CDR3 length: 13
J gene: TRBJ2-3
D gene: NA
clone size: NA
V gene: TRBV20-1
CDR3 protein: CSAISVGGDTQYF
CDR3 DNA: TGCAGTGCTATTTCGGTTGGGGGAGATACGCAGTATTTT

CDR3 length: 16
J gene: TRBJ2-1
D gene: NA
clone size: NA
V gene: TRBV11-3
CDR3 protein: CASRATGAEGFNEQFF
CDR3 DNA: TGTGCCAGCCGAGCGACGGGAGCGGAAGGGTTCAATGAGCAGTTCTTC

CDR3 length: 13
J gene: TRBJ2-5
D gene: NA
clone size: NA
V gene: TRBV12-3/TRBV12-4
CDR3 protein: CASSPNMWETQYF
CDR3 DNA: TGTGCCAGCAGTCCTAATATGTGGGAGACCCAGTACTTC

CDR3 length: 12
J gene: TRBJ2-2
D gene: TRBD1
clone size: few
V gene: TRBV29-1
CDR3 protein: CSVTTGAGELFF
CDR3 DNA: TGCAGCGTTACAACAGGGGCCGGGGAGCTGTTTTTT

CDR3 length: 17
J gene: TRBJ2-7
D gene: NA
clone size: few
V gene: TRBV2
CDR3 protein: CASSRDTIMLRSYEQYF
CDR3 DNA: TGTGCCAGCAGCCGGGACACAATCATGCTACGCTCCTACGAGCAGTACTTC

CDR3 length: 11
J gene: TRBJ2-1
D gene: NA
clone size: many
V gene: TRBV11-2
CDR3 protein: CASSTGNEQFF
CDR3 DNA: TGTGCCAGCAGCACAGGGAATGAGCAGTTCTTC

CDR3 length: 14
J gene: TRBJ2-7
D gene: NA
clone size: many
V gene: TRBV2
CDR3 protein: CASSGWDKSYEQYF
CDR3 DNA: TGTGCCAGCAGTGGGTGGGATAAGTCCTACGAGCAGTACTTC

CDR3 length: 16
J gene: TRBJ2-6
D gene: TRBD1
clone size: many
V gene: TRBV11-2
CDR3 protein: CASSLGTGTGANVLTF
CDR3 DNA: TGTGCCAGCAGCTTAGGGACAGGGACTGGGGCCAACGTCCTGACTTTC

CDR3 length: 14
J gene: TRBJ1-3
D gene: NA
clone size: many
V gene: TRBV2
CDR3 protein: CASSVLTPWAAIYF
CDR3 DNA: TGTGCCAGCAGTGTCCTCACTCCCTGGGCCGCCATATATTTT

CDR3 length: 15
J gene: TRBJ2-1
D gene: NA
clone size: few
V gene: TRBV15
CDR3 protein: CATSSRFNPYNEQFF
CDR3 DNA: TGTGCCACCAGCAGCCGGTTCAATCCCTACAATGAGCAGTTCTTC

CDR3 length: 13
J gene: TRBJ1-1
D gene: NA
clone size: NA
V gene: TRBV19
CDR3 protein: CASSIGGTTEAFF
CDR3 DNA: TGTGCCAGTAGTATAGGGGGAACGACTGAAGCTTTCTTT

CDR3 length: 14
J gene: TRBJ1-2
D gene: NA
clone size: NA
V gene: TRBV28
CDR3 protein: CASSTLTGNYGYTF
CDR3 DNA: TGTGCCAGCAGTACATTAACAGGGAACTATGGCTACACCTTC

CDR3 length: 14
J gene: TRBJ1-3
D gene: NA
clone size: few
V gene: TRBV3-1
CDR3 protein: CASSAALRGDTIYF
CDR3 DNA: TGTGCCAGCAGCGCGGCTCTCCGGGGGGACACCATATATTTT

CDR3 length: 14
J gene: TRBJ2-1
D gene: NA
clone size: NA
V gene: TRBV15
CDR3 protein: CATSRLNLYNEQFF
CDR3 DNA: TGTGCCACCAGCAGACTAAACCTCTACAATGAGCAGTTCTTC

CDR3 length: 15
J gene: TRBJ1-1
D gene: NA
clone size: NA
V gene: TRBV4-1
CDR3 protein: CASSQVVAARGGAFF
CDR3 DNA: TGCGCCAGCAGCCAAGTGGTCGCTGCCCGGGGGGGAGCTTTCTTT

CDR3 length: 13
J gene: TRBJ2-5
D gene: TRBD1
clone size: few
V gene: TRBV2
CDR3 protein: CATGTALQETQYF
CDR3 DNA: TGTGCCACCGGGACAGCTCTTCAAGAGACCCAGTACTTC

CDR3 length: 16
J gene: TRBJ2-1
D gene: TRBD1
clone size: few
V gene: TRBV20-1
CDR3 protein: CSARLGQGQRYNEQFF
CDR3 DNA: TGCAGTGCTAGACTGGGACAGGGTCAGAGGTACAATGAGCAGTTCTTC

CDR3 length: 15
J gene: TRBJ2-3
D gene: TRBD2
clone size: few
V gene: TRBV6-1
CDR3 protein: CASSKVAGATDTQYF
CDR3 DNA: TGTGCCAGCTCGAAAGTAGCGGGGGCAACAGATACGCAGTATTTT